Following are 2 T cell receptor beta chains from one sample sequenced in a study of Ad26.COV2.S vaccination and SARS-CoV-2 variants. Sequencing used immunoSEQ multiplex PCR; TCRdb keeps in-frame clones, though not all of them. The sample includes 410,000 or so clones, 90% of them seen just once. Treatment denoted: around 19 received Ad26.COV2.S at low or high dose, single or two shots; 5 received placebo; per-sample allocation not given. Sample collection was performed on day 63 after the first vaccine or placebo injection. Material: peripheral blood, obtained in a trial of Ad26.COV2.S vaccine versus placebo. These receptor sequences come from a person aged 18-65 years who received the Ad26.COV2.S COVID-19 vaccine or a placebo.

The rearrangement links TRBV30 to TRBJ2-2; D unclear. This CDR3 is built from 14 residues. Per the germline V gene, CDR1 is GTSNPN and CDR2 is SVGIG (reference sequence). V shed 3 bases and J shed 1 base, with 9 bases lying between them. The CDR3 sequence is CAWRTGGNTGELFF. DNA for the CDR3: TGTGCCTGGAGGACGGGCGGGAACACCGGGGAGCTGTTTTTT.

The CDR3 here is CASSLSDLYGYTF. The CDR3 coding sequence is TGCGCCAGCAGCCTTTCTGATCTCTATGGCTACACCTTC. The genes are TRBV5-1 and TRBJ1-2; D gene unclear. This CDR3 comprises 13 residues. Germline V CDR1 and CDR2: SGHRS, YFSETQ. V was clipped by 4 bases and J by 4 bases, with 11 bases between them. The variable domain in full, with the rest retrieved from reference TRBV5-1 and TRBJ1-2, is KAGVTQTPRYLIKTRGQQVTLSCSPISGHRSVSWYQQTPGQGLQFLFEYFSETQRNKGNFPGRFSGRQFSNSRSEMNVSTLELGDSALYLCASSLSDLYGYTFGSGTRLTVV.